This TCR beta chain was found in a study of CD8+ T cells in alopecia areata. Study information: Each of the treated patients was given oral tofacitinib, 5 to 10 mg twice daily, for moderate-to-severe alopecia areata. Treated patients received severity scores based on the percentage of scalp area affected.

Following extraction, RNA underwent reverse transcription to cDNA, which served as the sequencing template. Assay used: immunoSEQ multiplex PCR; TCRdb lists only in-frame clones, some missing. The sample lists around 86,000 clones; approximately 70% were seen once. Treatment denoted: oral pan-JAK inhibitor, 5-10 mg twice daily. Whole-study findings and limits: Tofacitinib produced a significant decrease in scalp clonality and in expanded CD8+ clones among the top 100.

The CDR3 length is 14 residues. CDR1 is MDHEN, CDR2 SYDVKM, per germline. V lost 5 bases and J lost 0; bases outside the gene matches: 0. As for this clone: The target antigen is unknown.

The sequencing used CD8+ T cells sorted from blood, collected at week 44, from a patient treated with tofacitinib. The origin of this receptor is a human donor with alopecia areata. This chain uses TRBV28 with TRBJ2-2, with 7 bases matching TRBD2. DNA for the CDR3: TGTGCCAGCAGTGGGGGGGCGAACACCGGGGAGCTGTTTTTT. Its protein is CASSGGANTGELFF. Complete variable domain (other parts from reference TRBV28 and TRBJ2-2): DVKVTQSSRYLVKRTGEKVFLECVQDMDHENMFWYRQDPGLGLRLIYFSYDVKMKEKGDIPEGYSVSREKKERFSLILESASTNQTSMYLCASSGGANTGELFFGEGSRLTVL.